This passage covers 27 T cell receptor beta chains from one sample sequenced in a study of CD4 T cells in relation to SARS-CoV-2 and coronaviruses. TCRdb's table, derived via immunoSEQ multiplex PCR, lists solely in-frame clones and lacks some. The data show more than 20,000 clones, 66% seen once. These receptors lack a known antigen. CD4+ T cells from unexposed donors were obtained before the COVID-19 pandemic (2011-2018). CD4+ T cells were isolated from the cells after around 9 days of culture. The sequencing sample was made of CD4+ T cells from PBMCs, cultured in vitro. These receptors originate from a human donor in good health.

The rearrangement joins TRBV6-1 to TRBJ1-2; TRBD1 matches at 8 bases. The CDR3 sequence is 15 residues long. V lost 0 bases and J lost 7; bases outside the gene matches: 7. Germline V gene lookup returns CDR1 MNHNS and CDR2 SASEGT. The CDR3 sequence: CASSEASGGLGGYTF. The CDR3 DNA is TGTGCCAGCAGTGAAGCATCAGGGGGCTTGGGTGGCTACACCTTC.

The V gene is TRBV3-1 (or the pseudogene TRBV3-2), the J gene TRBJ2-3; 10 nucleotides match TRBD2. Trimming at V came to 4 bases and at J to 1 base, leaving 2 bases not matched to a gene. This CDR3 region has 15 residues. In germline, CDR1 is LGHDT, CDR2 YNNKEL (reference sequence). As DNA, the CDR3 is TGTGCCAGCAGCCCTAGCGGGAGTCGCACAGATACGCAGTATTTT. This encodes CASSPSGSRTDTQYF.

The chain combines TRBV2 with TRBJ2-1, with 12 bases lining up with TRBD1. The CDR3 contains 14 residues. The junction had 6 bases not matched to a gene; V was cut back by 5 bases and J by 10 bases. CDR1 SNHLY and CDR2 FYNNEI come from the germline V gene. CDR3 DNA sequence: TGTGCCAGCAGTTTCGGGACAGGGGGCAAAGAGCAGTTCTTC. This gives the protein CASSFGTGGKEQFF.

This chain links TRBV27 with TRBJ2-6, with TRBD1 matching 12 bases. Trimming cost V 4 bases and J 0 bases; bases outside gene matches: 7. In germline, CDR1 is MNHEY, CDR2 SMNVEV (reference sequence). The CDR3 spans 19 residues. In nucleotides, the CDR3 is TGTGCCAGCAGTTATTACGGGACAGGGGGCCCCTCTGGGGCCAACGTCCTGACTTTC. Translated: CASSYYGTGGPSGANVLTF.

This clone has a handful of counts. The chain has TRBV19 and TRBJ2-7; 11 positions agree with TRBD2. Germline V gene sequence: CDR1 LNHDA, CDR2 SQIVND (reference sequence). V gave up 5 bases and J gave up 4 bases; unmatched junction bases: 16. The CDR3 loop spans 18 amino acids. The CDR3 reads CASSPPETSGNLGYEQYF. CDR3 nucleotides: TGTGCCAGTAGTCCCCCCGAGACTAGCGGGAACCTAGGGTACGAGCAGTACTTC.

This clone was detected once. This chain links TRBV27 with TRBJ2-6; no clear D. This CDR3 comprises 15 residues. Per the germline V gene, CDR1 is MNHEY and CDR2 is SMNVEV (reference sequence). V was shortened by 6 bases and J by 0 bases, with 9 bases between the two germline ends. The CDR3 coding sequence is TGTGCCAGCAGACAACTCCGCTCTGGGGCCAACGTCCTGACTTTC. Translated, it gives CASRQLRSGANVLTF.

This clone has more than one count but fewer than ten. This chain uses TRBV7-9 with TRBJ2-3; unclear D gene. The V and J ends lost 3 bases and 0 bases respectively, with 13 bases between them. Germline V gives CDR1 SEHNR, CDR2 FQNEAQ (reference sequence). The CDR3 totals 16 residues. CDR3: CASSFSRSPSTDTQYF. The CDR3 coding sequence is TGTGCCAGCAGCTTCTCCAGGTCCCCTAGCACAGATACGCAGTATTTT.

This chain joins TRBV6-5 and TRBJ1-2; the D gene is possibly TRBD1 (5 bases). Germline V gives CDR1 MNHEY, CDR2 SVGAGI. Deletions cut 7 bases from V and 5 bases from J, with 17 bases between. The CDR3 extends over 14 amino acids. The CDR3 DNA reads TGTGCCAGCATTGGGGGGGGATTGGAGTATGGCTACACCTTC. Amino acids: CASIGGGLEYGYTF.

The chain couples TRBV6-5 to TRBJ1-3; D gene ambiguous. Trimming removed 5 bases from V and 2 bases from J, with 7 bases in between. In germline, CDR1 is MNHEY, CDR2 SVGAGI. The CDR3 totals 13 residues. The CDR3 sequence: CASSRAAGNTIYF. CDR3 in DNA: TGTGCCAGCAGTCGGGCGGCTGGAAACACCATATATTTT.

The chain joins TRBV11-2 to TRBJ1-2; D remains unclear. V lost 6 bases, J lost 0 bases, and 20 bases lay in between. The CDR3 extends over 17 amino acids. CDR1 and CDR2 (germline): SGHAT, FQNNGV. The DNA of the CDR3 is TGTGCCAGCAGTTCGTTACGTCGAGTAGAGGCTAACTATGGCTACACCTTC. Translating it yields CASSSLRRVEANYGYTF.

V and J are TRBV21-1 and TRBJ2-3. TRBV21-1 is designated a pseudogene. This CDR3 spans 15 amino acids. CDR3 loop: CASSKGNRDTDTQYF. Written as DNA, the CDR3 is TGTGCCAGCAGCAAGGGAAACAGAGACACAGATACGCAGTATTTT.

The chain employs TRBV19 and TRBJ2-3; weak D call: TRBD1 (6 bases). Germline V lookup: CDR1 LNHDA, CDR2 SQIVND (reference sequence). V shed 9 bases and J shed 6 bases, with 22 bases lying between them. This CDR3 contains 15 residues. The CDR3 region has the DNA TGTGCCAGCCACGAGGGGGTTGGCCTGCCGGATACGCAGTATTTT. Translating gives CASHEGVGLPDTQYF.

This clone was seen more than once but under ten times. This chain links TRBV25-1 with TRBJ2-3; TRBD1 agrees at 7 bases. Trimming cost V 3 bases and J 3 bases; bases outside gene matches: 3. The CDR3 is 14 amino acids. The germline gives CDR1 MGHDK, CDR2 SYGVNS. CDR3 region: CASSDPRGTDTQYF. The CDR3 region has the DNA TGTGCCAGCAGTGATCCCAGGGGGACAGATACGCAGTATTTT.

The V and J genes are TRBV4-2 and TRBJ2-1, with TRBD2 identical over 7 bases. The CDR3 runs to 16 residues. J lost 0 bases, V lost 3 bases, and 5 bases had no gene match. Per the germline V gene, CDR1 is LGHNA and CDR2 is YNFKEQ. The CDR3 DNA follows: TGTGCCAGCAGCCAGGGGGGGGACTTCTCCTACAATGAGCAGTTCTTC. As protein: CASSQGGDFSYNEQFF.

CDR3 residues: CASSMSGAGNGYTF. In DNA form, the CDR3 reads TGTGCCAGTAGTATGAGTGGGGCAGGGAATGGCTACACCTTC. The chain uses TRBV19 and TRBJ1-2; TRBD1 might be the D (5 bases). In germline, CDR1 is LNHDA, CDR2 SQIVND (reference sequence). The V end lost 3 bases, the J end lost 6 bases, and 14 bases lay between the germline ends. CDR3 length: 14 amino acids.

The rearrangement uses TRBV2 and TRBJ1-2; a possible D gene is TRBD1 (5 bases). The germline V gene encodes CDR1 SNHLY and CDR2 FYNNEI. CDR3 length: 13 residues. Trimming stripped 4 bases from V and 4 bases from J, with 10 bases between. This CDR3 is CASSGGLGYGYTF. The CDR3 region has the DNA TGTGCCAGCAGTGGGGGCCTAGGCTATGGCTACACCTTC. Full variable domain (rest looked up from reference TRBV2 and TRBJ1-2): EPEVTQTPSHQVTQMGQEVILRCVPISNHLYFYWYRQILGQKVEFLVSFYNNEISEKSEIFDDQFSVERPDGSNFTLKIRSTKLEDSAMYFCASSGGLGYGYTFGSGTRLTVV.

CDR3 loop: CASSQGPRGSPHEQYF. The CDR3 coding sequence is TGCGCCAGCAGCCAAGGCCCGAGGGGGTCCCCTCACGAGCAGTACTTC. The chain uses TRBV4-3 and TRBJ2-7; tentatively, D is TRBD1 (6 bases). The CDR3 is made up of 16 amino acids. From germline, CDR1 is LGHNA and CDR2 YSLEER. The V gene lost 1 base and the J gene lost 5 bases, with 18 bases spanning the gap.

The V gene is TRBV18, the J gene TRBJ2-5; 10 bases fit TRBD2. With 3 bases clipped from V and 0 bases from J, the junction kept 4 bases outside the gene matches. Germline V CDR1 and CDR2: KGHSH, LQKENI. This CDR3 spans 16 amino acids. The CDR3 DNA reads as TGTGCCAGCTCACCGACTAGCGGGTCGTACCAAGAGACCCAGTACTTC. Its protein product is CASSPTSGSYQETQYF.

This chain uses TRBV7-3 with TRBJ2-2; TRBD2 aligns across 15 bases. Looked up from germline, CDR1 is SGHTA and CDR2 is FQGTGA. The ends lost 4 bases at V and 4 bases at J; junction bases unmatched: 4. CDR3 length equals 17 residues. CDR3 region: CASSSPGLAGGTGELFF. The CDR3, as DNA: TGTGCCAGCAGCTCCCCGGGACTAGCGGGAGGCACCGGGGAGCTGTTTTTT. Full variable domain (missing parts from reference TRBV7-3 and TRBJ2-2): GAGVSQTPSNKVTEKGKYVELRCDPISGHTALYWYRQSLGQGPEFLIYFQGTGAADDSGLPNDRFFAVRPEGSVSTLKIQRTERGDSAVYLCASSSPGLAGGTGELFFGEGSRLTVL.

The DNA for the CDR3 is TGTGCCAGCAGCGCGACTAGCGGGGGGAGGGATGAGCAGTTCTTC. This sequence encodes CASSATSGGRDEQFF. This chain joins TRBV7-7 and TRBJ2-1; 13 positions agree with TRBD2. This CDR3 has 15 residues. The trim removed 5 bases at V and 8 bases at J, leaving 6 bases unmatched. Germline V gene data show CDR1 as SSHAT and CDR2 as FNYEAQ (reference sequence).

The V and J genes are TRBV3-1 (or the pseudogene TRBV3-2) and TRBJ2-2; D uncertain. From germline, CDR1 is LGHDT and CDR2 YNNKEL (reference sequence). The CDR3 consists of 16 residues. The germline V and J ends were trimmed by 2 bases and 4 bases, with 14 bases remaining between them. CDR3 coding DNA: TGTGCCAGCAGCCAACCCGTAGGGCTGGGCACCGGGGAGCTGTTTTTT. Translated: CASSQPVGLGTGELFF.

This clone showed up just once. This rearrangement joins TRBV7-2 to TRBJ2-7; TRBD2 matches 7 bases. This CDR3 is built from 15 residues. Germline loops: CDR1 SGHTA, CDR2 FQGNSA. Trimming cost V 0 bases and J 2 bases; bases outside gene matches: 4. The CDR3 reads CASSLAQGGAYEQYF. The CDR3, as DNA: TGTGCCAGCAGCTTAGCGCAGGGAGGGGCCTACGAGCAGTACTTC.

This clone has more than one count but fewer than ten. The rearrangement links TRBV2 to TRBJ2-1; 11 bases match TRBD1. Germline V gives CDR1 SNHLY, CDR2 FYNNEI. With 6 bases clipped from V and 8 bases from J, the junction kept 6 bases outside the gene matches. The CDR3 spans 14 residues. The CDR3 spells CASRTGQGVYEQFF. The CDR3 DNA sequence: TGTGCCAGCAGGACGGGACAGGGGGTCTATGAGCAGTTCTTC.

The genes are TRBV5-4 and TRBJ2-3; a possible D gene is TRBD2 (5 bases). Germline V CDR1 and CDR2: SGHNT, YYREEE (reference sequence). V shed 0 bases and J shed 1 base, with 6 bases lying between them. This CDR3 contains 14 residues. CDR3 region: CASSLVEGTDTQYF. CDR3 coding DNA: TGTGCCAGCAGCTTGGTGGAGGGCACAGATACGCAGTATTTT.

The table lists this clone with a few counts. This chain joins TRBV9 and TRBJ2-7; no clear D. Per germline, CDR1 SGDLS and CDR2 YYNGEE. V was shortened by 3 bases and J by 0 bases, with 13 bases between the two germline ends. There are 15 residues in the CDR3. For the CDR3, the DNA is TGTGCCAGCAGCGCAGCCCCCGCCTTCTCCTACGAGCAGTACTTC. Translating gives CASSAAPAFSYEQYF.

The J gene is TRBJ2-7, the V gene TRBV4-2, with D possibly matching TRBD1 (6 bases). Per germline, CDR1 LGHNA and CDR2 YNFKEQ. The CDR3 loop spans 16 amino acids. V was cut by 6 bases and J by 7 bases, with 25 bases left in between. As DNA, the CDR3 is TGTGCCAGCAGACCTGGGACGGCAGGGGCAATGGAAGAGCAGTACTTC. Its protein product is CASRPGTAGAMEEQYF.

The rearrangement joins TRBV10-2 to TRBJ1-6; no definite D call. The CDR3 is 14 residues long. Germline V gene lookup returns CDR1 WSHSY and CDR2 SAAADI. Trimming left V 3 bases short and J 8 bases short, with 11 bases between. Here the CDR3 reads CASSDYRLHSPLHF. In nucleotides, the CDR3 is TGCGCCAGCAGTGACTACCGTCTTCATTCACCCCTCCACTTT.